This T cell receptor (beta chain) comes out of a study of blood T cell repertoires in COVID-19. This CDR3 has 15 residues. The germline V and J ends were trimmed by 5 bases and 7 bases, with 19 bases remaining between them. Germline lookup yields CDR1 SGDLS and CDR2 YYNGEE. The repertoire was sequenced with immunoSEQ multiplex PCR; TCRdb's copy has only in-frame clones and lacks some. The data hold about 250,000 clones, with over 80% observed a single time. The chain uses TRBV9 and TRBJ2-1; a weak D match, TRBD2 (5 bases). Sequencing input: PBMCs or T cells enriched from blood (not recorded which). This receptor was taken from a woman aged 40 to 50 who had been exposed to COVID-19. DNA of the CDR3: TGTGCCAGCAGTGGTCAGGTAGGAGGAGGAAATGAGCAGTTCTTC. Residues: CASSGQVGGGNEQFF.